Presented here are 13 T cell receptor beta chains from one specimen sequenced in a study of shared clonotypes between healthy human individuals. Using immunoSEQ multiplex PCR, the repertoire was profiled, and TCRdb retains in-frame clones only, with some absent. The table has some 1 million clones, more than 65% seen once; the top ten hold about 1.5%. The sample comprised memory CD4+ T cells sorted from blood. Noted subset: CD45RA-negative fraction. The receptors here all came from a man younger than 35 in good health.

V gene TRBV7-2 combines with J gene TRBJ1-5, with 7 nucleotides matching TRBD1. Unmatched junction bases numbered 8, after V lost 5 bases and J lost 4 bases. The CDR3 loop spans 15 amino acids. Germline CDR1 and CDR2: SGHTA and FQGNSA. The CDR3 DNA sequence: TGTGCCAGCAGCCGAGCCGGGACAGCTAATCAGCCCCAGCATTTT. Encoded protein: CASSRAGTANQPQHF.

This chain links TRBV18 with TRBJ1-1, with D uncertain. With 0 bases removed from V and 1 base from J, the gap between germline ends came to 6 bases. Germline V gene sequence: CDR1 KGHSH, CDR2 LQKENI. The CDR3 spans 14 residues. The CDR3: CASSPPKGNTEAFF. The CDR3 coding sequence is TGTGCCAGCTCACCACCGAAGGGGAACACTGAAGCTTTCTTT. The variable domain in full, with the rest retrieved from reference TRBV18 and TRBJ1-1, is NAGVMQNPRHLVRRRGQEARLRCSPMKGHSHVYWYRQLPEEGLKFMVYLQKENIIDESGMPKERFSAEFPKEGPSILRIQQVVRGDSAAYFCASSPPKGNTEAFFGQGTRLTVV.

V gene TRBV6-5 combines with J gene TRBJ1-1; no reliable D call. The CDR3 is 15 residues long. Trimming shortened V by 2 bases and J by 0 bases, and 10 bases separated the two germline ends. Germline CDR1 and CDR2: MNHEY and SVGAGI. This CDR3 is CASSYQSSMNTEAFF. In nucleotides, the CDR3 is TGTGCCAGCAGTTACCAGAGTAGTATGAACACTGAAGCTTTCTTT.

V usage is TRBV27 and J usage is TRBJ1-2; 7 bases are shared with TRBD1. Germline values: CDR1 MNHEY, CDR2 SMNVEV (reference sequence). The CDR3 covers 15 residues. V gave up 6 bases and J gave up 3 bases; unmatched junction bases: 10. The CDR3 nucleotides read TGTGCCAGCAGCTCCTCTCGACAGGGCTACTATGGCTACACCTTC. It specifies CASSSSRQGYYGYTF.

V and J are TRBV30 and TRBJ2-5, with D unresolved. Near its end, the DNA agrees better with TRBJ2-7, so the J call may be wrong. Germline CDR1 reads GTSNPN; CDR2 reads SVGIG (reference sequence). This CDR3 has 13 residues. CDR3 sequence (DNA): TGTGCCTGGAGTGTCGCGGCCGACGGCGAGCAGTACTTC. This codes for CAWSVAADGEQYF.

This rearrangement joins TRBV7-8 to TRBJ2-1; TRBD2 agrees at 11 bases. The CDR3 loop spans 16 amino acids. V shed 5 bases, J shed 10 bases, and the junction held 13 bases outside the gene matches. The germline gives CDR1 SGHVS, CDR2 FQNEAQ. The chain's CDR3 is CASSPRTSGYSWEQFF. As DNA, the CDR3 is TGTGCCAGCAGCCCGCGGACTAGCGGGTATTCCTGGGAGCAGTTCTTC.

In nucleotides, the CDR3 is TGTGCCATCAGTGAGTCTGCAGGGTGGCGGACTGAAGCTTTCTTT. It yields the protein CAISESAGWRTEAFF. V is TRBV10-3 and J is TRBJ1-1, with D tentatively TRBD1 (5 bases). Looked up from germline, CDR1 is ENHRY and CDR2 is SYGVKD. Between the trimmed V and J ends, which lost 0 bases and 5 bases, there was a span of 13 bases. CDR3 length equals 15 residues.

V is TRBV6-1 and J is TRBJ2-7; 7 bases fit TRBD1. The CDR3 has 14 residues. Trimming removed 7 bases from V and 2 bases from J; junction bases left unmatched: 8. Germline V gene lookup returns CDR1 MNHNS and CDR2 SASEGT. The CDR3 protein is CASKTGVTAYEQYF. The CDR3 DNA reads TGTGCCAGCAAAACAGGGGTCACAGCCTACGAGCAGTACTTC.

The rearrangement joins TRBV19 to TRBJ2-7; 9 bases line up with TRBD1. The CDR3 consists of 13 residues. V was pared by 5 bases and J by 4 bases, with 3 bases of the junction left unmatched. The germline CDR1 and CDR2 sequences are LNHDA and SQIVND (reference sequence). The CDR3 bases are TGTGCCAGTAGTGCGACAGGGGGTTACGAGCAGTACTTC. Its translation: CASSATGGYEQYF.

The chain employs TRBV5-6 and TRBJ1-3; D gene unclear. This CDR3 region has 14 residues. CDR1 is SGHDT, CDR2 YYEEEE, per germline. Trimming pared 3 bases from V and 0 bases from J, leaving 7 bases between. The CDR3 reads CASSSWGSGNTIYF. Here the CDR3 DNA reads TGTGCCAGCAGCTCGTGGGGCTCTGGAAACACCATATATTTT.

The rearrangement uses TRBV19 and TRBJ1-5; D is uncertain. Trimming left V 2 bases short and J 8 bases short, with 13 bases between. The germline V gene has CDR1 LNHDA and CDR2 SQIVND (reference sequence). This CDR3 region has 14 residues. CDR3 protein: CASSILDGREPQHF. CDR3 nucleotides: TGTGCCAGTAGTATACTGGACGGGAGAGAGCCCCAGCATTTT.

The chain recombines TRBV6-5 with TRBJ1-4; TRBD1 might be the D (6 bases). Germline loops: CDR1 MNHEY, CDR2 SVGAGI. The CDR3 covers 13 residues. Trimming cost V 6 bases and J 10 bases, with 15 bases left between them. This chain's CDR3 is CASRKDGGRKLFF. CDR3 in DNA: TGTGCCAGCAGGAAAGACGGGGGGCGAAAACTGTTTTTT.

The chain has TRBV9 and TRBJ2-7; a possible D gene is TRBD1 (6 bases). V shed 4 bases and J shed 0 bases, with 11 bases lying between them. Per the germline V gene, CDR1 is SGDLS and CDR2 is YYNGEE. This CDR3 is built from 14 residues. The CDR3 DNA reads as TGTGCCAGCAGCCCTCAAGGGGGCTCCTACGAGCAGTACTTC. As protein: CASSPQGGSYEQYF.